This passage covers 17 T cell receptor beta chains from one sample sequenced in a study of blood T cell repertoires in COVID-19. TCRdb's table, derived via immunoSEQ multiplex PCR, lists solely in-frame clones and lacks some. The sample consists of some 83,000 clones, around 86% of them appearing once. Material for sequencing was peripheral blood. Every receptor here comes from a man at least 80 years old with acute or convalescent COVID-19.

This clone has a single count. The J gene is TRBJ1-4, the V gene TRBV18, with a possible D match to TRBD1 (5 bases). Germline values: CDR1 KGHSH, CDR2 LQKENI. The CDR3 has 12 amino acids. Trimming cost V 3 bases and J 10 bases, with 9 bases left between them. DNA of the CDR3: TGTGCCAGCTCACCCGCAGGGCGAAAACTGTTTTTT. Protein: CASSPAGRKLFF.

This clone appeared a single time. The chain has TRBV6-5 and TRBJ2-1; TRBD2 might be the D (6 bases). The CDR3 has 14 amino acids. Trimming shortened V by 6 bases and J by 1 base, and 10 bases separated the two germline ends. CDR1 MNHEY and CDR2 SVGAGI come from the germline V gene. The CDR3 DNA follows: TGTGCCAGCAGAGCGGGTATATCCTACAATGAGCAGTTCTTC. It is translated as CASRAGISYNEQFF.

The chain employs TRBV6-2 or TRBV6-3 and TRBJ1-3; D possibly corresponds to TRBD1 (5 bases). The length of the CDR3 is 16 residues. V lost 2 bases, J lost 0 bases, and 11 bases lay in between. Germline V lookup: CDR1 MNHEY, CDR2 SVGEGT. The CDR3 loop reads CASSYLTVSSGNTIYF. In DNA form, the CDR3 reads TGTGCCAGCAGTTACCTGACAGTGTCCTCTGGAAACACCATATATTTT.

The chain's CDR3 is CASSAWDRVYSGANVLTF. The DNA of the CDR3 is TGTGCCAGCAGCGCATGGGACAGGGTTTACTCTGGGGCCAACGTCCTGACTTTC. V is TRBV9 and J is TRBJ2-6, with 9 bases lining up with TRBD1. With 3 bases clipped from V and 0 bases from J, the junction kept 7 bases outside the gene matches. The CDR3 covers 18 residues. The germline CDR1 and CDR2 sequences are SGDLS and YYNGEE.

The CDR3 sequence is CASSTTVSTDTQYF. The CDR3 DNA follows: TGTGCCAGCAGCACGACAGTTAGCACAGATACGCAGTATTTT. This sequence joins TRBV6-4 and TRBJ2-3; possible D gene TRBD1, 5 bases. The CDR3 runs 14 residues. Trimming pared 6 bases from V and 0 bases from J, leaving 10 bases between. From germline, CDR1 is MRHNA and CDR2 SNTAGT.

This rearrangement joins TRBV27 to TRBJ1-1; TRBD1 is a possible D gene (6 bases). The CDR3 sequence is 13 residues long. The V gene's germline CDR1 is MNHEY and CDR2 SMNVEV (reference sequence). V lost 4 bases, J lost 1 base, and 7 bases lay in between. CDR3 residues: CASSSRGNTEAFF. Here the CDR3 DNA reads TGTGCCAGCAGTTCCAGGGGGAACACTGAAGCTTTCTTT.

The chain is built from TRBV19 and TRBJ1-5, with 11 bases identical to TRBD1. The V and J ends lost 7 bases and 2 bases, in that order; junction bases with no gene match: 10. The CDR3 is 17 amino acids. The germline CDR1 and CDR2 sequences are LNHDA and SQIVND (reference sequence). The CDR3 loop is CASTGGDRGLGNQPQHF. CDR3 coding DNA: TGTGCCAGTACCGGGGGGGACAGGGGGTTAGGCAATCAGCCCCAGCATTTT.

The gene calls are TRBV7-6 and TRBJ2-5; TRBD2 aligns across 11 bases. The CDR3 spans 18 residues. CDR1 is SGHVS, CDR2 FNYEAQ, per germline. V was clipped by 1 base and J by 4 bases; unmatched bases: 11. CDR3 loop: CASSLGTSGRRKGETQYF. The CDR3 DNA reads TGTGCCAGCAGCTTAGGAACTAGCGGGAGAAGAAAAGGAGAGACCCAGTACTTC.

This rearrangement joins TRBV28 to TRBJ2-7, with TRBD1 as a possible D gene (6 bases). In germline, CDR1 is MDHEN, CDR2 SYDVKM. CDR3 length: 15 residues. Trimming took 5 bases from V and 5 from J, leaving 19 bases between them. The CDR3 nucleotides read TGTGCCAGCAGTCCCCCATCCAGGGGTGTCCACGAGCAGTACTTC. This translates into CASSPPSRGVHEQYF.

The chain uses TRBV3-1 (or the pseudogene TRBV3-2) and TRBJ2-7; no clear D. CDR3 size: 13 residues. V was pared by 4 bases and J by 5 bases, with 12 bases between. CDR1 is LGHDT, CDR2 YNNKEL, per germline (reference sequence). CDR3 in amino acids: CASSPRGYHEQYF. The DNA of the CDR3 is TGTGCCAGCAGCCCGCGAGGCTACCACGAGCAGTACTTC.

The V gene is TRBV24-1, the J gene TRBJ2-2; 10 bases fit TRBD2. Germline CDR1 is KGHDR and CDR2 is SFDVKD. The CDR3 runs to 16 residues. V dropped 1 base and J dropped 5; count of bases not matched to a gene: 3. CDR3 sequence reads: CATSDFPSGGTGELFF. CDR3 nucleotide sequence: TGTGCCACCAGTGATTTCCCTAGCGGGGGTACCGGGGAGCTGTTTTTT.

This clone turned up a few times. This chain links TRBV19 with TRBJ2-5; a possible D gene is TRBD2 (5 bases). The CDR3 is 13 amino acids. Germline values: CDR1 LNHDA, CDR2 SQIVND (reference sequence). Between the trimmed V and J ends, which lost 10 bases and 2 bases, there was a span of 14 bases. CDR3 amino acids: CATLGGDQETQYF. CDR3 DNA sequence: TGTGCCACACTAGGAGGCGATCAAGAGACCCAGTACTTC.

This clone was observed once. This chain connects TRBV20-1 to TRBJ2-5; 11 bases map to TRBD2. CDR3 length equals 15 residues. Germline V gene lookup returns CDR1 DFQATT and CDR2 SNEGSKA (reference sequence). The V and J ends lost 3 bases and 2 bases, in that order; junction bases with no gene match: 5. The CDR3: CSASSTSGKQETQYF. CDR3 sequence (DNA): TGCAGTGCTAGTTCGACTAGCGGGAAACAAGAGACCCAGTACTTC.

The chain couples TRBV4-3 to TRBJ1-5, with D hard to call. V was shortened by 1 base and J by 2 bases, with 9 bases between the two germline ends. This CDR3 is 15 amino acids long. Germline loops: CDR1 LGHNA, CDR2 YSLEER. CDR3 loop: CASSQGAVRNQPQHF. The CDR3 bases are TGCGCCAGCAGCCAAGGGGCAGTCCGCAATCAGCCCCAGCATTTT.

CDR3 bases: TGCGCCAGCAGCTTGTTCGGACAGCACTACGAGCAGTACTTC. It encodes CASSLFGQHYEQYF. The chain couples TRBV5-1 to TRBJ2-7; D is perhaps TRBD1 (6 bases). The CDR3 totals 14 residues. V dropped 1 base and J dropped 3 bases, with 11 bases sitting between them. CDR1 SGHRS and CDR2 YFSETQ come from the germline V gene.

The rearrangement joins TRBV19 to TRBJ2-5; D perhaps matches TRBD2 (5 bases). The ends were cut back, 1 base at V and 4 bases at J, with 10 bases in the middle. This CDR3 has 14 amino acids. Germline CDR1 reads LNHDA; CDR2 reads SQIVND (reference sequence). CDR3 protein: CASSIGIRGETQYF. Here the CDR3 DNA reads TGTGCCAGTAGTATAGGAATACGGGGAGAGACCCAGTACTTC.

This clone was observed a few times. The CDR3 nucleotides are TGTGCCAGCAGCTTAATCCCTTCCTACGAACCAAATTCACCCCTCCACTTT. Its protein product is CASSLIPSYEPNSPLHF. The chain has TRBV11-2 and TRBJ1-6; the D is unclear. There are 17 residues in the CDR3. From germline, CDR1 is SGHAT and CDR2 FQNNGV. V shed 2 bases and J shed 7 bases, with 18 bases lying between them.